These 28 T cell receptor beta chains share one sample of origin, sequenced in a study of follicular helper T cells after annual influenza vaccination. TCRdb keeps only in-frame clones here, not all; method: immunoSEQ multiplex PCR. The table includes approximately 890 clones, approximately 90% detected once. Time point in this sample: 2014-2015 season, 7 days after vaccination. The source was CXCR5+ CD38+ circulating T follicular helper cells from blood, collected 7 days after influenza vaccination. Subset of the sample: circulating Tfh, non-naive CD4+CXCR5+PD-1+ (ICOS+CD38+ or ICOS-CD38-). The source of these receptors is an adult who received the influenza vaccine.

This chain connects TRBV7-2 to TRBJ2-2; D is perhaps TRBD2 (5 bases). Trimming pared 0 bases from V and 5 bases from J, leaving 10 bases between. This CDR3 has 15 residues. Germline CDR1 is SGHTA and CDR2 is FQGNSA. The CDR3 DNA reads as TGTGCCAGCAGCTTAGCCAGACCGGGAACCGGGGAGCTGTTTTTT. This codes for CASSLARPGTGELFF.

This clone occurred once. The rearrangement joins TRBV18 to TRBJ2-3; D remains ambiguous. The CDR3 sequence is 13 residues long. The germline gives CDR1 KGHSH, CDR2 LQKENI. The germline V and J ends were trimmed by 8 bases and 1 base, with 10 bases remaining between them. The CDR3 here is CASLVAGTDTQYF. CDR3 DNA sequence: TGTGCCAGCCTCGTAGCAGGCACAGATACGCAGTATTTT. Full variable domain (remainder filled in from reference TRBV18 and TRBJ2-3): NAGVMQNPRHLVRRRGQEARLRCSPMKGHSHVYWYRQLPEEGLKFMVYLQKENIIDESGMPKERFSAEFPKEGPSILRIQQVVRGDSAAYFCASLVAGTDTQYFGPGTRLTVL.

The count of this clone is one. The chain carries TRBV11-3 and TRBJ1-4; D is ambiguous. Germline V CDR1 and CDR2: SGHNT, YENEEA. Trimming removed 2 bases at V and 5 bases at J, with 12 bases between. This CDR3 is built from 15 residues. In nucleotides, the CDR3 is TGTGCCAGCAGCTTACACGGACGGGGAAATGAAAAACTGTTTTTT. The encoded protein is CASSLHGRGNEKLFF.

The CDR3 nucleotides are TGCAGCGTTGAAGATTGGACAGATAACGAGCAGTACTTC. Protein: CSVEDWTDNEQYF. The chain employs TRBV29-1 and TRBJ2-7; maybe TRBD1 (6 bases). The CDR3 loop spans 13 amino acids. Germline values: CDR1 SQVTM, CDR2 ANQGSEA. V dropped 0 bases and J dropped 5 bases, with 11 bases sitting between them.

CDR3 sequence reads: CASSPFRQGRIDTQYF. The CDR3 region has the DNA TGTGCCAGCAGCCCCTTCAGACAGGGGAGGATTGATACGCAGTATTTT. This chain uses TRBV7-6 with TRBJ2-3; 8 bases map to TRBD1. Germline loops: CDR1 SGHVS, CDR2 FNYEAQ. The V gene end was trimmed by 5 bases and the J gene end by 6 bases; junction bases not matched to a gene: 13. The length of the CDR3 is 16 residues.

The chain joins TRBV4-2 to TRBJ2-1, with D possibly TRBD2 on 7 matching bases. The ends were cut back, 5 bases at V and 0 bases at J, with 14 bases in the middle. Germline CDR1 is LGHNA and CDR2 is YNFKEQ. This CDR3 is built from 16 residues. The CDR3 sequence is CASSAGRGASYNEQFF. The CDR3 region has the DNA TGTGCCAGCAGCGCCGGTCGGGGGGCCTCCTACAATGAGCAGTTCTTC.

V is TRBV7-8 and J is TRBJ1-2; the D gene is possibly TRBD1 (6 bases). Germline CDR1 and CDR2: SGHVS and FQNEAQ. The CDR3 contains 14 residues. V lost 2 bases, J lost 2 bases, and 9 bases lay in between. For the CDR3, the DNA is TGTGCCAGCAGCTTAATGGGGGCCAACTATGGCTACACCTTC. It codes for CASSLMGANYGYTF.

V and J are TRBV7-9 and TRBJ1-2; D gene ambiguous. Per germline, CDR1 SEHNR and CDR2 FQNEAQ (reference sequence). V dropped 5 bases and J dropped 2 bases, with 12 bases sitting between them. There are 14 residues in the CDR3. The CDR3, as DNA: TGTGCCAGCAGCCCGTCCGGGAGGAACTATGGCTACACCTTC. Encoded protein: CASSPSGRNYGYTF.

This clone has a handful of counts. The chain combines TRBV28 with TRBJ1-2, with a possible D match to TRBD1 (6 bases). This CDR3 region has 13 residues. Trimming pared 5 bases from V and 8 bases from J, leaving 15 bases between. Germline V gene sequence: CDR1 MDHEN, CDR2 SYDVKM. The CDR3 bases are TGTGCCAGCAGTCTCACAGGGAACTGGGGCTACACCTTC. Protein product: CASSLTGNWGYTF.

A single count supports this clone. The rearrangement uses TRBV11-3 and TRBJ1-1; no clear D. Germline CDR1 SGHNT, CDR2 YENEEA. Trimming took off 4 bases at V and 5 bases at J, with 11 bases between the two ends. The CDR3 totals 13 residues. CDR3 loop: CASSSREGTEAFF. CDR3 in DNA: TGTGCCAGCAGCTCCCGGGAGGGAACTGAAGCTTTCTTT.

The genes are TRBV9 and TRBJ2-4; 9 nucleotides agree with TRBD2. The CDR3 totals 14 residues. Trimming at V came to 2 bases and at J to 8 bases, leaving 5 bases not matched to a gene. Germline lookup yields CDR1 SGDLS and CDR2 YYNGEE. As DNA, the CDR3 is TGTGCCAGCAGCGTCGGAGCGGGGGGAGACATTCAGTACTTC. Translating it yields CASSVGAGGDIQYF. The full variable domain, its missing parts supplied by reference TRBV9 and TRBJ2-4, is DSGVTQTPKHLITATGQRVTLRCSPRSGDLSVYWYQQSLDQGLQFLIQYYNGEERAKGNILERFSAQQFPDLHSELNLSSLELGDSALYFCASSVGAGGDIQYFGAGTRLSVL.

This clone was observed a few times. This sequence joins TRBV6-5 and TRBJ1-2; TRBD1 matches at 9 bases. Germline CDR1 is MNHEY and CDR2 is SVGAGI. The CDR3 contains 13 residues. V lost 6 bases and J lost 4; bases outside the gene matches: 3. The CDR3 bases are TGTGCCAGCAGCGAGACAGGGGGCTATGGCTACACCTTC. Translated, it gives CASSETGGYGYTF.

This rearrangement joins TRBV19 to TRBJ2-3; 10 bases line up with TRBD2. Trimming at V came to 8 bases and at J to 2 bases, leaving 4 bases not matched to a gene. The length of the CDR3 is 14 residues. CDR1 and CDR2 (germline): LNHDA, SQIVND (reference sequence). Written as DNA, the CDR3 is TGTGCCAGTGTAGGACTAGCGGCCACAGATACGCAGTATTTT. Protein: CASVGLAATDTQYF.

This chain joins TRBV19 and TRBJ1-4, with D possibly TRBD1 on 6 matching bases. This CDR3 has 15 residues. Germline lookup yields CDR1 LNHDA and CDR2 SQIVND (reference sequence). Trimming pared 6 bases from V and 4 bases from J, leaving 15 bases between. CDR3 sequence (DNA): TGTGCCAGTAGGAGAGGGGCAGGGGTTAATGAAAAACTGTTTTTT. It specifies CASRRGAGVNEKLFF.

CDR3 nucleotides: TGTGCCAGCAGCGGGACAGGGGCGAGTGATGAGCAGTTCTTC. It codes for CASSGTGASDEQFF. V is TRBV6-1 and J is TRBJ2-1, with 10 bases fitting TRBD1. Germline CDR1 reads MNHNS; CDR2 reads SASEGT. This CDR3 region has 14 residues. V shed 6 bases, J shed 8 bases, and the junction held 7 bases outside the gene matches.

The V gene is TRBV9, the J gene TRBJ2-1; D perhaps matches TRBD1 (5 bases). The length of the CDR3 is 16 residues. V gave up 0 bases and J gave up 0 bases, with 10 bases separating them. The germline V gene encodes CDR1 SGDLS and CDR2 YYNGEE. The CDR3 DNA sequence: TGTGCCAGCAGCGTAGTGTGGGGCAGCTCCTACAATGAGCAGTTCTTC. Translation: CASSVVWGSSYNEQFF.

The sample holds one count of this clone. The rearrangement links TRBV11-2 to TRBJ2-3, with a weak D call TRBD2 (6 bases). The germline gives CDR1 SGHAT, CDR2 FQNNGV. The CDR3 totals 15 residues. Between the trimmed V and J ends, which lost 0 bases and 0 bases, there was a span of 7 bases. CDR3 bases: TGTGCCAGCAGCTTAGATCGGGGGAGCACAGATACGCAGTATTTT. Its protein product is CASSLDRGSTDTQYF.

CDR3 protein: CASSLGFLAGGNEQFF. Here the CDR3 DNA reads TGTGCCAGCAGCTTAGGATTCCTAGCGGGAGGTAATGAGCAGTTCTTC. The chain has TRBV7-9 and TRBJ2-1; 11 bases agree with TRBD2. CDR1 is SEHNR and CDR2 is FQNEAQ in the germline V gene (reference sequence). V was clipped by 1 base and J by 7 bases; unmatched bases: 6. The CDR3 totals 16 residues.

This clone was seen once. The rearrangement joins TRBV29-1 to TRBJ1-1; 7 nucleotides align to TRBD1. The CDR3 length is 13 residues. Germline loops: CDR1 SQVTM, CDR2 ANQGSEA. The V and J ends lost 6 bases and 4 bases, in that order; junction bases with no gene match: 8. CDR3 nucleotides: TGCAGCGTGGCCCCTTCAGGGGGCACTGAAGCTTTCTTT. Its protein product is CSVAPSGGTEAFF.

This rearrangement joins TRBV27 to TRBJ2-5, with D perhaps matching TRBD2 (6 bases). V shed 3 bases and J shed 5 bases, with 13 bases lying between them. This CDR3 is built from 14 residues. CDR1 and CDR2 from the germline V gene are MNHEY and SMNVEV (reference sequence). The CDR3 sequence: CASSFYGGHETQYF. The CDR3 nucleotides read TGTGCCAGCAGTTTTTATGGAGGGCACGAGACCCAGTACTTC.

This clone was observed once. The chain uses TRBV5-6 and TRBJ2-3; TRBD2 might be the D (6 bases). The V end lost 0 bases, the J end lost 0 bases, and 14 bases lay between the germline ends. Germline V gives CDR1 SGHDT, CDR2 YYEEEE. This CDR3 comprises 17 residues. CDR3 nucleotide sequence: TGTGCCAGCAGCTTGGGATTAGCGGCAACTAGCACAGATACGCAGTATTTT. Translating gives CASSLGLAATSTDTQYF.

This chain links TRBV5-6 with TRBJ2-1, with 12 positions matching TRBD2. The CDR3 has 15 amino acids. In germline, CDR1 is SGHDT, CDR2 YYEEEE. The V segment lost 4 bases and the J segment 9 bases; nucleotides outside the gene matches: 8. CDR3 protein: CASSRRASGRGEQFF. The CDR3 DNA follows: TGTGCCAGCAGCCGAAGGGCTAGCGGGAGGGGTGAGCAGTTCTTC.

V and J are TRBV11-2 and TRBJ2-7; the match to TRBD2 covers 8 bases. The CDR3 spans 18 residues. The V and J ends lost 3 bases and 5 bases, in that order; junction bases with no gene match: 18. In germline, CDR1 is SGHAT, CDR2 FQNNGV. The CDR3: CASSFSSLAGASAHEQYF. CDR3 sequence (DNA): TGTGCCAGCAGCTTTTCGAGCCTAGCGGGCGCTTCGGCACACGAGCAGTACTTC.

V usage is TRBV7-8 and J usage is TRBJ1-1; possible D gene TRBD1, 5 bases. This CDR3 has 15 amino acids. V lost 1 base and J lost 0, with 9 bases in between. Germline CDR1 reads SGHVS; CDR2 reads FQNEAQ. In DNA form, the CDR3 reads TGTGCCAGCAGCTTAGTGTCAGGGATGAACACTGAAGCTTTCTTT. This codes for CASSLVSGMNTEAFF.

There are a few counts of this clone. This chain connects TRBV10-3 to TRBJ1-3, with D perhaps matching TRBD1 (5 bases). V was cut by 0 bases and J by 3 bases, with 9 bases left in between. This CDR3 has 15 residues. Germline CDR1 reads ENHRY; CDR2 reads SYGVKD. For the CDR3, the DNA is TGTGCCATCAGTGAGTCGGCAGGGTTTGGAAACACCATATATTTT. Translating it yields CAISESAGFGNTIYF.

A single count supports this clone. V and J are TRBV12-5 and TRBJ2-1; tentative D call: TRBD1 (5 bases). Per the germline V gene, CDR1 is LGHNT and CDR2 is FRNRAP. The CDR3 length is 16 residues. Trimming removed 4 bases at V and 2 bases at J, with 15 bases between. The CDR3 is CASGSPQGATYNEQFF. Here the CDR3 DNA reads TGTGCTAGTGGTTCGCCTCAGGGTGCCACCTACAATGAGCAGTTCTTC. Complete variable domain (other parts from reference TRBV12-5 and TRBJ2-1): DARVTQTPRHKVTEMGQEVTMRCQPILGHNTVFWYRQTMMQGLELLAYFRNRAPLDDSGMPKDRFSAEMPDATLATLKIQPSEPRDSAVYFCASGSPQGATYNEQFFGPGTRLTVL.

This sequence joins TRBV30 and TRBJ2-6; D is undetermined. CDR1 is GTSNPN, CDR2 SVGIG, per germline (reference sequence). V gave up 1 base and J gave up 4 bases, with 8 bases separating them. The length of the CDR3 is 14 residues. As DNA, the CDR3 is TGTGCCTGGAGTGGTTACCAGGGGGCCAACGTCCTGACTTTC. Translation gives CAWSGYQGANVLTF.

V gene TRBV2 combines with J gene TRBJ2-5, with TRBD2 matching 7 bases. CDR3 length: 12 amino acids. Germline CDR1 SNHLY, CDR2 FYNNEI. Germline trimming cut 6 bases from V and 4 bases from J; bases unmatched to any gene: 2. CDR3 sequence reads: CASRWEGETQYF. In nucleotides, the CDR3 is TGTGCCAGCAGGTGGGAGGGAGAGACCCAGTACTTC. Looking up the rest from reference TRBV2 and TRBJ2-5 gives the full variable domain: EPEVTQTPSHQVTQMGQEVILRCVPISNHLYFYWYRQILGQKVEFLVSFYNNEISEKSEIFDDQFSVERPDGSNFTLKIRSTKLEDSAMYFCASRWEGETQYFGPGTRLLVL.